These 18 T cell receptor beta chains originate from one sample sequenced in a study of cytomegalovirus exposure and HLA in healthy donors. Assay: immunoSEQ multiplex PCR; the TCRdb copy retains only in-frame clones and omits some. The table lists approximately 97,000 clones, approximately 93% of them singletons. Sequenced: PBMCs. These receptors originate from a woman aged 30 to 39 in good health and CMV-seropositive.

The rearrangement joins TRBV30 to TRBJ1-4; D remains unclear. V was pared by 4 bases and J by 0 bases, with 15 bases between. CDR1 GTSNPN and CDR2 SVGIG come from the germline V gene (reference sequence). The CDR3 has 16 amino acids. CDR3 DNA: TGTGCCTGGAAGAGGCCCCATGGTGCAACTAATGAAAAACTGTTTTTT. It translates to CAWKRPHGATNEKLFF.

V is TRBV27 and J is TRBJ1-2, with a weak D call TRBD1 (6 bases). The V end was cut by 5 bases, the J end by 6 bases, with 7 bases between. CDR1 and CDR2 (germline): MNHEY, SMNVEV (reference sequence). This CDR3 spans 11 amino acids. CDR3 nucleotides: TGTGCCAGCAGTCCAGGGGATGGCTACACCTTC. It specifies CASSPGDGYTF.

This clone was counted only a few times. The chain carries TRBV4-3 and TRBJ1-2; D might be TRBD1 (6 bases). Per germline, CDR1 LGHNA and CDR2 YSLEER. Trimming removed 3 bases from V and 2 bases from J, with 7 bases in between. CDR3 size: 13 residues. The CDR3 here is CASSQGTNYGYTF. The CDR3 DNA is TGCGCCAGCAGCCAGGGGACAAACTATGGCTACACCTTC.

This chain's CDR3 is CASKSSRDTDTQYF. CDR3 bases: TGTGCCAGCAAATCCTCGAGGGACACAGATACGCAGTATTTT. The rearrangement joins TRBV28 to TRBJ2-3, with D tentatively TRBD2 (5 bases). Looked up from germline, CDR1 is MDHEN and CDR2 is SYDVKM. V was trimmed by 7 bases and J by 2 bases, leaving 13 bases between them. The CDR3 is 14 residues long.

The V call is TRBV7-3, the J call TRBJ1-1; D call uncertain. Germline V gene data show CDR1 as SGHTA and CDR2 as FQGTGA. The CDR3 consists of 13 residues. The V and J ends lost 2 bases and 6 bases respectively, with 10 bases between them. The DNA of the CDR3 is TGTGCCAGCAGCTTAGGGCCCCAGGCTGAAGCTTTCTTT. Protein: CASSLGPQAEAFF.

The chain carries TRBV5-6 and TRBJ1-1; TRBD1 aligns across 10 bases. V shed 4 bases and J 1 base; nucleotides not matched to a gene: 4. Germline assignment: CDR1 SGHDT and CDR2 YYEEEE. CDR3 length: 15 residues. Here the CDR3 reads CASSQTGGANTEAFF. As DNA, the CDR3 is TGTGCCAGCAGCCAGACAGGGGGCGCGAACACTGAAGCTTTCTTT.

The chain carries TRBV7-2 and TRBJ1-2, with D unresolved. The V gene lost 1 base and the J gene lost 3 bases, with 9 bases spanning the gap. Germline V CDR1 and CDR2: SGHTA, FQGNSA. The CDR3 totals 14 residues. CDR3 sequence reads: CASSLVGSDYGYTF. Written as DNA, the CDR3 is TGTGCCAGCAGCTTAGTAGGGAGCGACTATGGCTACACCTTC.

This chain uses TRBV5-1 with TRBJ1-2, with D uncertain. Trimming cost V 1 base and J 2 bases, with 6 bases left between them. The CDR3 has 13 amino acids. CDR1 is SGHRS and CDR2 is YFSETQ in the germline V gene. The CDR3: CASSLSQNYGYTF. The CDR3 DNA follows: TGCGCCAGCAGCTTGTCACAGAACTATGGCTACACCTTC.

The CDR3 spells CASSSGPREPQHF. CDR3 in DNA: TGTGCCAGCAGCTCGGGTCCTCGGGAGCCCCAGCATTTT. V usage is TRBV5-4 and J usage is TRBJ1-5; D not resolved. This CDR3 is 13 amino acids long. V dropped 3 bases and J dropped 8 bases, with 12 bases sitting between them. Germline CDR1 is SGHNT and CDR2 is YYREEE (reference sequence).

The chain joins TRBV7-6 to TRBJ1-3, with TRBD1 matching over 7 bases. The length of the CDR3 is 15 residues. Trimming cost V 5 bases and J 4 bases; bases outside gene matches: 8. Germline CDR1 reads SGHVS; CDR2 reads FNYEAQ. CDR3 in DNA: TGTGCCAGCAGCAACTCACAGGGGATCGGAAACACCATATATTTT. Residues: CASSNSQGIGNTIYF. The full variable domain, in which reference TRBV7-6 and TRBJ1-3 provide the parts outside the CDR3, is GAGVSQSPRYKVTKRGQDVALRCDPISGHVSLYWYRQALGQGPEFLTYFNYEAQQDKSGLPNDRFSAERPEGSISTLTIQRTEQRDSAMYRCASSNSQGIGNTIYFGEGSWLTVV.

The rearrangement uses TRBV29-1 and TRBJ2-5, with 9 nucleotides matching TRBD2. This CDR3 contains 16 residues. Losses at the gene ends were 3 bases for V and 4 bases for J; bases not matched to a gene: 12. The V gene's germline CDR1 is SQVTM and CDR2 ANQGSEA. The CDR3 sequence is CSVDHGLALYGETQYF. CDR3 nucleotide sequence: TGCAGCGTTGACCACGGACTAGCGCTCTACGGAGAGACCCAGTACTTC.

This clone has only one observation. The rearrangement joins TRBV19 to TRBJ2-7; no reliable D call. The CDR3 runs to 15 residues. The germline CDR1 and CDR2 sequences are LNHDA and SQIVND (reference sequence). The ends were cut back, 3 bases at V and 0 bases at J, with 12 bases in the middle. The CDR3 here is CASSILTGSSYEQYF. Here the CDR3 DNA reads TGTGCCAGTAGTATCTTAACGGGTAGCTCCTACGAGCAGTACTTC.

The chain carries TRBV15 and TRBJ2-1; TRBD1 matches 8 bases. This CDR3 is 18 amino acids long. From germline, CDR1 is LNHNV and CDR2 YYDKDF (reference sequence). Unmatched junction bases numbered 14, after V lost 0 bases and J lost 7 bases. This CDR3 is CATSRDLPGGKPLNEQFF. In DNA, the CDR3 is TGTGCCACCAGCAGAGATTTGCCAGGGGGCAAACCATTGAATGAGCAGTTCTTC.

This rearrangement joins TRBV5-5 to TRBJ2-3; 14 nucleotides align to TRBD2. V dropped 3 bases and J dropped 4; count of bases not matched to a gene: 13. The CDR3 runs to 19 residues. Germline CDR1 reads SGHKS; CDR2 reads YYEKEE (reference sequence). The CDR3 protein is CASSWSPTGTSGSSDTQYF. As DNA, the CDR3 is TGTGCCAGCAGCTGGAGCCCTACTGGGACTAGCGGGAGTTCAGATACGCAGTATTTT. The variable domain in full, with the rest retrieved from reference TRBV5-5 and TRBJ2-3, is DAGVTQSPTHLIKTRGQQVTLRCSPISGHKSVSWYQQVLGQGPQFIFQYYEKEERGRGNFPDRFSARQFPNYSSELNVNALLLGDSALYLCASSWSPTGTSGSSDTQYFGPGTRLTVL.

The J gene is TRBJ2-7, the V gene TRBV10-3; TRBD2 aligns across 7 bases. CDR1 is ENHRY and CDR2 is SYGVKD in the germline V gene. There are 15 residues in the CDR3. V was pared by 4 bases and J by 2 bases, with 8 bases of the junction left unmatched. The CDR3 DNA sequence: TGTGCCATCAGTGGGGGGGGAGAGGGGCCCTACGAGCAGTACTTC. It encodes CAISGGGEGPYEQYF.

V and J are TRBV30 and TRBJ1-6; weak D call: TRBD1 (6 bases). The CDR3 consists of 11 residues. The V end lost 5 bases, the J end lost 7 bases, and 6 bases lay between the germline ends. Germline CDR1 and CDR2: GTSNPN and SVGIG (reference sequence). CDR3 nucleotide sequence: TGTGCCTGGGACAGGAATTCACCCCTCCACTTT. Translation: CAWDRNSPLHF.

This chain joins TRBV27 and TRBJ1-1, with D hard to call. From germline, CDR1 is MNHEY and CDR2 SMNVEV (reference sequence). The V end was cut by 6 bases, the J end by 3 bases, with 5 bases between. This CDR3 has 11 residues. The CDR3 loop is CASRRYTEAFF. CDR3 sequence (DNA): TGTGCCAGCAGACGGTACACTGAAGCTTTCTTT.

The chain recombines TRBV5-1 with TRBJ2-3, with 8 positions matching TRBD2. Trimming took 5 bases from V and 3 from J; bases not matched to a gene: 8. The CDR3 length is 15 residues. CDR1 SGHRS and CDR2 YFSETQ come from the germline V gene. The CDR3, as DNA: TGCGCCAGCAGACCGACTAGCGAGATTACAGATACGCAGTATTTT. It is translated as CASRPTSEITDTQYF.